Presented here are 20 T cell receptor beta chains from one specimen sequenced in a study of blood T cell repertoires in COVID-19 (dated by TCRdb to between 2020 and 2021). Libraries were made using the immunoSEQ multiplex PCR assay. The immuneACCESS repertoire file appears here via TCRdb, limited to in-frame rearrangements. These files lack a portion of the clones; in checked studies, under half of the deficit traces to unresolved V genes, and the cause of the others is not known. In all, the sample holds nearly 35,000 clones, and about 78% of those were seen once. The ten largest make up 7% to 9% of the sample. The specimen was peripheral blood. The receptors were sampled from an older woman with acute or convalescent COVID-19.

The chain combines TRBV20-1 with TRBJ1-1; D is unclear. Trimming stripped 5 bases from V and 4 bases from J, with 8 bases between. The CDR3 runs 11 residues. Germline V lookup: CDR1 DFQATT, CDR2 SNEGSKA (reference sequence). CDR3 sequence (DNA): TGCAGTGCTTGGAGAGGCACTGAAGCTTTCTTT. Translating gives CSAWRGTEAFF.

The chain joins TRBV28 to TRBJ1-5, with unresolved D. Germline loops: CDR1 MDHEN, CDR2 SYDVKM. The CDR3 is made up of 11 amino acids. The ends were cut back, 5 bases at V and 9 bases at J, with 8 bases in the middle. In nucleotides, the CDR3 is TGTGCCAGCAGTGCCACGCGGCCCCAGCATTTT. Amino acids: CASSATRPQHF.

The rearrangement uses TRBV25-1 and TRBJ1-2; D might be TRBD1 (5 bases). The germline V gene encodes CDR1 MGHDK and CDR2 SYGVNS. V was cut by 4 bases and J by 2 bases, with 14 bases left in between. The CDR3 runs 15 residues. CDR3 in DNA: TGTGCCAGCAGTGGCGGGACTTGGGCGAACTATGGCTACACCTTC. Protein sequence: CASSGGTWANYGYTF.

V gene TRBV2 combines with J gene TRBJ1-5, with D maybe TRBD1 (6 bases). Trimming removed 5 bases from V and 6 bases from J, with 17 bases in between. This CDR3 has 15 residues. Germline CDR1 reads SNHLY; CDR2 reads FYNNEI. The CDR3 bases are TGTGCCAGCAGTCCCACAACAGGGAACGCTCAGCCCCAGCATTTT. This gives the protein CASSPTTGNAQPQHF.

This clone appeared a few times. This sequence joins TRBV6-5 and TRBJ1-1; 7 bases line up with TRBD1. Trimming removed 7 bases from V and 4 bases from J; junction bases left unmatched: 12. This CDR3 has 15 residues. In germline, CDR1 is MNHEY, CDR2 SVGAGI. CDR3 bases: TGTGCCAGCACCCTGGATCAACAGGGGATCACTGAAGCTTTCTTT. Protein sequence: CASTLDQQGITEAFF.

This sequence joins TRBV28 and TRBJ1-5, with D possibly TRBD1 on 6 matching bases. CDR3 size: 15 residues. The V end lost 7 bases, the J end lost 1 base, and 14 bases lay between the germline ends. Germline values: CDR1 MDHEN, CDR2 SYDVKM. CDR3 loop: CASTQGGASNQPQHF. The CDR3 DNA reads as TGTGCCAGCACACAAGGGGGAGCAAGCAATCAGCCCCAGCATTTT.

The chain recombines TRBV6-4 with TRBJ1-2; 8 bases are shared with TRBD1. CDR1 is MRHNA and CDR2 is SNTAGT in the germline V gene. The CDR3 is 13 residues long. The ends lost 0 bases at V and 7 bases at J; junction bases unmatched: 1. This CDR3 is CASSDSDRGGYTF. The CDR3 nucleotides read TGTGCCAGCAGTGACTCCGACAGGGGTGGCTACACCTTC.

There are a few counts of this clone. This rearrangement joins TRBV7-9 to TRBJ1-2; D is undetermined. Trimming pared 3 bases from V and 4 bases from J, leaving 9 bases between. The CDR3 extends over 13 amino acids. Germline V gene data show CDR1 as SEHNR and CDR2 as FQNEAQ (reference sequence). CDR3 in DNA: TGTGCCAGCAGCTTTGGAGCCTCCTATGGCTACACCTTC. This encodes CASSFGASYGYTF.

The J gene is TRBJ1-2, the V gene TRBV19; D remains unclear. This CDR3 spans 13 amino acids. Germline V gene data show CDR1 as LNHDA and CDR2 as SQIVND (reference sequence). Trimming removed 3 bases from V and 4 bases from J, with 9 bases in between. CDR3 in DNA: TGTGCCAGTAGTATCGAGCGGGGCTATGGCTACACCTTC. It yields the protein CASSIERGYGYTF. Full variable domain (remainder filled in from reference TRBV19 and TRBJ1-2): DGGITQSPKYLFRKEGQNVTLSCEQNLNHDAMYWYRQDPGQGLRLIYYSQIVNDFQKGDIAEGYSVSREKKESFPLTVTSAQKNPTAFYLCASSIERGYGYTFGSGTRLTVV.

The V gene is TRBV3-1 (or the pseudogene TRBV3-2), the J gene TRBJ1-2, with D unresolved. The V end lost 3 bases, the J end lost 2 bases, and 7 bases lay between the germline ends. Per germline, CDR1 LGHDT and CDR2 YNNKEL (reference sequence). This CDR3 is built from 13 residues. This chain's CDR3 is CASSHTENYGYTF. Here the CDR3 DNA reads TGTGCCAGCAGCCATACAGAAAACTATGGCTACACCTTC.

The CDR3 loop is CASSLADQGVVDEQYF. The CDR3 nucleotides are TGCGCCAGCAGCTTGGCTGACCAGGGGGTCGTCGACGAGCAGTACTTC. The chain has TRBV5-1 and TRBJ2-7; 7 bases align to TRBD1. Germline V CDR1 and CDR2: SGHRS, YFSETQ. Losses at the gene ends were 0 bases for V and 5 bases for J; bases not matched to a gene: 11. This CDR3 comprises 16 residues. Looking up the rest from reference TRBV5-1 and TRBJ2-7 gives the full variable domain: KAGVTQTPRYLIKTRGQQVTLSCSPISGHRSVSWYQQTPGQGLQFLFEYFSETQRNKGNFPGRFSGRQFSNSRSEMNVSTLELGDSALYLCASSLADQGVVDEQYFGPGTRLTVT.

This clone was observed a single time. The J gene is TRBJ2-5, the V gene TRBV28; TRBD2 aligns across 8 bases. The germline CDR1 and CDR2 sequences are MDHEN and SYDVKM. The CDR3 is 15 residues long. The V segment lost 3 bases and the J segment 6 bases; nucleotides outside the gene matches: 9. The CDR3 region has the DNA TGTGCCAGCAGTTTGGACGGGGGGGCCCCAAAGACCCAGTACTTC. Its translation is CASSLDGGAPKTQYF.

This clone appeared once. The V gene is TRBV9, the J gene TRBJ2-3; tentatively, D is TRBD2 (6 bases). The CDR3 has 14 amino acids. Germline V gene sequence: CDR1 SGDLS, CDR2 YYNGEE. V dropped 7 bases and J dropped 1 base, with 13 bases sitting between them. In DNA, the CDR3 is TGTGCCAGCCTGCGCGAGCGGGGCACAGATACGCAGTATTTT. Protein product: CASLRERGTDTQYF.

The V call is TRBV5-6, the J call TRBJ2-1; 7 nucleotides line up with TRBD1. The CDR3 loop spans 15 amino acids. CDR1 and CDR2 from the germline V gene are SGHDT and YYEEEE. Unmatched junction bases numbered 3, after V lost 2 bases and J lost 1 base. Here the CDR3 reads CASSFGTDSYNEQFF. The DNA for the CDR3 is TGTGCCAGCAGCTTTGGGACAGATTCCTACAATGAGCAGTTCTTC. The whole variable domain, remainder taken from reference TRBV5-6 and TRBJ2-1, is DAGVTQSPTHLIKTRGQQVTLRCSPKSGHDTVSWYQQALGQGPQFIFQYYEEEERQRGNFPDRFSGHQFPNYSSELNVNALLLGDSALYLCASSFGTDSYNEQFFGPGTRLTVL.

V and J are TRBV5-4 and TRBJ2-1, with D maybe TRBD1 (5 bases). The CDR3 covers 15 residues. V shed 4 bases and J shed 2 bases, with 13 bases lying between them. Germline CDR1 and CDR2: SGHNT and YYREEE (reference sequence). Here the CDR3 reads CASSGDSKPYNEQFF. The CDR3 DNA reads TGTGCCAGCAGCGGAGACAGCAAGCCCTACAATGAGCAGTTCTTC.

The chain uses TRBV3-1 (or the pseudogene TRBV3-2) and TRBJ1-2; TRBD1 matches 8 bases. V lost 1 base, J lost 7 bases, and 5 bases stayed unmatched. This CDR3 is built from 14 residues. Germline CDR1 and CDR2: LGHDT and YNNKEL (reference sequence). The CDR3 spells CASSQGRGQVGYTF. CDR3 coding DNA: TGTGCCAGCAGCCAAGGCAGGGGGCAGGTTGGCTACACCTTC.

J is TRBJ2-3 and V is TRBV4-1; tentative D call: TRBD1 (6 bases). V shed 0 bases and J shed 9 bases, with 13 bases lying between them. The CDR3 has 14 residues. The germline V gene has CDR1 MGHRA and CDR2 YSYEKL. CDR3 sequence: CASSQETPQGTQYF. CDR3 DNA: TGCGCCAGCAGCCAAGAAACCCCACAGGGAACGCAGTATTTT.

The genes are TRBV30 and TRBJ1-6; 9 nucleotides agree with TRBD1. CDR3 size: 14 residues. The germline gives CDR1 GTSNPN, CDR2 SVGIG (reference sequence). Trimming took 3 bases from V and 14 from J; bases not matched to a gene: 11. CDR3 DNA: TGTGCCTGGAGGGTAACAGGGGGCAGTGGGGCCCTCCACTTT. This translates into CAWRVTGGSGALHF.

This clone occurred a few times. V gene TRBV2 combines with J gene TRBJ1-3; D remains ambiguous. With 11 bases removed from V and 0 bases from J, the gap between germline ends came to 11 bases. The CDR3 consists of 13 residues. The V gene's germline CDR1 is SNHLY and CDR2 FYNNEI. For the CDR3, the DNA is TGTGCCGGTAAAAGCTTCTCTGGAAACACCATATATTTT. Translated, it gives CAGKSFSGNTIYF. Together with reference TRBV2 and TRBJ1-3, the CDR3 gives the full variable domain: EPEVTQTPSHQVTQMGQEVILRCVPISNHLYFYWYRQILGQKVEFLVSFYNNEISEKSEIFDDQFSVERPDGSNFTLKIRSTKLEDSAMYFCAGKSFSGNTIYFGEGSWLTVV.

The rearrangement uses TRBV6-5 and TRBJ1-6, with D maybe TRBD1 (5 bases). The CDR3 contains 14 residues. Germline V gene sequence: CDR1 MNHEY, CDR2 SVGAGI. Between the trimmed V and J ends, which lost 8 bases and 10 bases, there was a span of 18 bases. The CDR3 reads CASRVGGSQSPLHF. CDR3 DNA: TGTGCCAGCCGAGTTGGGGGGTCCCAATCACCCCTCCACTTT.